The clone carrying this T cell receptor beta chain was seen only a few times. Antigen: not known. TCRdb redid the calling of the 5' RACE reads with MiXCR, one entry per CDR3 protein. Here the sample spans 500,000 to 550,000 distinct CDR3 sequences, approximately 12% being singletons. This specimen comes from a study of CD8 T cells in ankylosing spondylitis. Study-level findings and limits: Among TCR beta sequences, a motif of under ten highly homologous variants appeared characteristic of ankylosing spondylitis blood.

The germline CDR1 and CDR2 sequences are SGHRS and YFSETQ. V lost 4 bases and J 2 bases, leaving 19 bases between the germline ends. The CDR3 spans 17 residues. V usage is TRBV5-1 and J usage is TRBJ2-1; D perhaps matches TRBD1 (6 bases). This clonotype originated in a male donor with ankylosing spondylitis. The sample was blood, either unsorted or a sorted T cell fraction (not recorded which). CDR3 sequence: CASSQMTGPPTYNEQFF. The CDR3 DNA sequence: TGCGCCAGCAGCCAAATGACAGGACCCCCGACCTACAATGAGCAGTTCTTC. Combining the CDR3 with reference TRBV5-1 and TRBJ2-1 gives the whole variable domain KAGVTQTPRYLIKTRGQQVTLSCSPISGHRSVSWYQQTPGQGLQFLFEYFSETQRNKGNFPGRFSGRQFSNSRSEMNVSTLELGDSALYLCASSQMTGPPTYNEQFFGPGTRLTVL.